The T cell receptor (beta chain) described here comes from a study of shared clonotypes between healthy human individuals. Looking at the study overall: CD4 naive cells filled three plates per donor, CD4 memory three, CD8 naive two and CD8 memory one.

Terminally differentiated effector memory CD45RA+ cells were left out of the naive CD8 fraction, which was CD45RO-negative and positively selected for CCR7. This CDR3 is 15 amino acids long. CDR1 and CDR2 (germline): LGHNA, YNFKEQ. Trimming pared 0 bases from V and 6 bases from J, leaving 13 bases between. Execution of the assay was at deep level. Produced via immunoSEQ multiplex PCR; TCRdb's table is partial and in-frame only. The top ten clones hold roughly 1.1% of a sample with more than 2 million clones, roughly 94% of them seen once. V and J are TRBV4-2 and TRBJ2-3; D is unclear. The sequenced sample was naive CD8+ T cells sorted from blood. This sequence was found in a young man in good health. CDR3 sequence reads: CASSQEMALYDTQYF. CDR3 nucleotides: TGTGCCAGCAGCCAAGAGATGGCTTTGTATGATACGCAGTATTTT.